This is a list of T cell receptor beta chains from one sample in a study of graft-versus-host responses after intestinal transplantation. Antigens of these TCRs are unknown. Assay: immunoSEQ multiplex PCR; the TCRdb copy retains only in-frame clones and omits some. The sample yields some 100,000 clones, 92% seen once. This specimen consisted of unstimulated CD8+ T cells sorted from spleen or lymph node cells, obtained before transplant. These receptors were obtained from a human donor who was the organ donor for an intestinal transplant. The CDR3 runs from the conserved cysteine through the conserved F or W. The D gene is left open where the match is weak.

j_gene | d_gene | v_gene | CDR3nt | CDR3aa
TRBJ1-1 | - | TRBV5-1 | TGCGCCAGCAGCTTGGACCTGTCGGGGATGAACACTGAAGCTTTCTTT | CASSLDLSGMNTEAFF
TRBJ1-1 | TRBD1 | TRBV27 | TGTGCCAGCAGTCCCCAGGGGGGTTTGGGTGAAGCTTTCTTT | CASSPQGGLGEAFF
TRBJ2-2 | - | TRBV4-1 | TGCGCCAGCAGCCAAGATCCCGGGGCCGGGGAGCTGTTTTTT | CASSQDPGAGELFF
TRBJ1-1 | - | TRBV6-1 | TGTGCCAGCATTCAGGGGATGAACACTGAAGCTTTCTTT | CASIQGMNTEAFF
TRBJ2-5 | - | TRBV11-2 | TGTGCCAGCAGCTTACTTAACGCCGCGGGGCTACAAGAGACCCAGTACTTC | CASSLLNAAGLQETQYF
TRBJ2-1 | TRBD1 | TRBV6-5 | TGTGCCAGCAGTTCCCAGGGGGCGCTTAATGAGCAGTTCTTC | CASSSQGALNEQFF
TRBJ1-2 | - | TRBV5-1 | TGCGCCAGCAGCTTGGCAGGTGTGGATGGCTACACCTTC | CASSLAGVDGYTF
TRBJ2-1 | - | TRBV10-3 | TGTGCCATCAGTGAGTCGTTGTTCTCGGGAGACTACAATGAGCAGTTCTTC | CAISESLFSGDYNEQFF
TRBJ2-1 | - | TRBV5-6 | TGTGCCAGCAGCTTGGCGACAGGCTCCTACAATGAGCAGTTCTTC | CASSLATGSYNEQFF
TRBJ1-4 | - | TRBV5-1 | TGCGCCAGCAGCTTGGTAGAGACTAATGAAAAACTGTTTTTT | CASSLVETNEKLFF
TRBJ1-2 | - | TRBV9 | TGTGCCAGCGGCGTAGGCCAGTCCTCTAACTATGGCTACACCTTC | CASGVGQSSNYGYTF
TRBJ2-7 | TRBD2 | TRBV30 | TGTGCCTTCAGTGGGGGGGAGACCATCTACGAGCAGTACTTC | CAFSGGETIYEQYF
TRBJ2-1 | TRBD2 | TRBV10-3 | TGTGCCATCAGTGTGGGGGGGACTAGCGCCTACAATGAGCAGTTCTTC | CAISVGGTSAYNEQFF
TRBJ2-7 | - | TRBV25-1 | TGTGCCAGCAGTGACGGGGTTGGGGATGGCCTTAGGGAGCAGTACTTC | CASSDGVGDGLREQYF
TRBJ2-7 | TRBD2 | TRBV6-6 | TGTGCCAGCCTAGCGGACGCCTACGAGCAGTACTTC | CASLADAYEQYF
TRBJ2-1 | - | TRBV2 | TGTGCCACCGTAACTACTAGTCACTTATACAATGAGCAGTTCTTC | CATVTTSHLYNEQFF
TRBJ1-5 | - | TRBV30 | TGTGCCTGGAGTCTTGACAGAAATCAGCCCCAGCATTTT | CAWSLDRNQPQHF
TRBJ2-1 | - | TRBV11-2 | TGTGCCAGCAGCTTAGCGGGAGAGGGCAATGAGCAGTTCTTC | CASSLAGEGNEQFF
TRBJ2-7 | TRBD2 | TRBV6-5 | TGTGCCAGCAGTGACCTAGGGACTAACTACGAGCAGTACTTC | CASSDLGTNYEQYF
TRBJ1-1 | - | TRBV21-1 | TGTGCCAGTTCGAGGGGGGGTATGGTGGGTACTGAAGCTTTCTTT | CASSRGGMVGTEAFF
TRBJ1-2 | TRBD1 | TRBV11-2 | TGTGCCAGCAGCGGACGAGCCGGGACAGGGACCTATGGCTACACCTTC | CASSGRAGTGTYGYTF
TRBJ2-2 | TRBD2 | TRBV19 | TGTGCCAGTAGTATTTGGCCCCCCGGACTAGCGGGGACCAACACCGGGGAGCTGTTTTTT | CASSIWPPGLAGTNTGELFF
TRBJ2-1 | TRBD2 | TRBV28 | TGTGCCAGCAGTTCGAGGACTAGCGGGAGTTTTGTCCATGAGCAGTTCTTC | CASSSRTSGSFVHEQFF
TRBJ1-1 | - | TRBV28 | TGTGCCAGCAGTTTAAGCGGTTTTGAAGCTTTCTTT | CASSLSGFEAFF
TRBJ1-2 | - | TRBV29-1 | TGCAGCGTTTGGGGCGGAGACTATGGCTACACCTTC | CSVWGGDYGYTF